A single sample gave rise to the 3 T cell receptor beta chains below, sequenced in a study of regulatory T cells in long-lasting Graves disease. Described time point: newly diagnosed GD, antithyroid drugs for less than 3 months. Construction of the TCR library relied on RNA isolated from PBMCs. For TCR beta, libraries came from iRepertoire HTBI primers and Arm-PCR of CDR3 regions. TCRdb re-derived calls from the multiplex PCR reads in MiXCR, one entry per CDR3 protein. The sample gives under 250,000 distinct CDR3 sequences, around 21% of which show up once; approximately 15% is in the top ten. This material consisted of peripheral blood mononuclear cells (PBMCs), taken at new diagnosis, from a patient treated with antithyroid drugs. The source is a female donor with Graves disease.

In this sample, this clonotype turned up many times. DNA for the CDR3: TGTGCCAGCAGCTTAGTGGGTAGCAGTGGCTACGAGCAGTACTTC. It specifies CASSLVGSSGYEQYF. V gene TRBV7-3 combines with J gene TRBJ2-7; D uncertain. The V and J ends lost 2 bases and 3 bases respectively, with 14 bases between them. This CDR3 comprises 15 residues. Per the germline V gene, CDR1 is SGHTA and CDR2 is FQGTGA. Combining the CDR3 with reference TRBV7-3 and TRBJ2-7 gives the whole variable domain GAGVSQTPSNKVTEKGKYVELRCDPISGHTALYWYRQSLGQGPEFLIYFQGTGAADDSGLPNDRFFAVRPEGSVSTLKIQRTERGDSAVYLCASSLVGSSGYEQYFGPGTRLTVT.

This clonotype was picked up many times. The CDR3 here is CASSVVDWPYEQYF. The CDR3, as DNA: TGTGCCAGCAGCGTAGTCGACTGGCCCTACGAGCAGTACTTC. This rearrangement joins TRBV9 to TRBJ2-7, with no clear D. The V gene's germline CDR1 is SGDLS and CDR2 YYNGEE. V lost 0 bases and J 2 bases, leaving 9 bases between the germline ends. The CDR3 has 14 residues.

In its sample, this clonotype was seen many times. The chain couples TRBV3-1 to TRBJ2-1; D is unclear. Germline V lookup: CDR1 LGHDT, CDR2 YNNKEL (reference sequence). This CDR3 is built from 16 residues. The V end was cut by 1 base, the J end by 2 bases, with 12 bases between. CDR3 sequence (DNA): TGTGCCAGCAGCCAAGCGGGTTTTCCGCCCTACAATGAGCAGTTCTTC. Encoded protein: CASSQAGFPPYNEQFF.